The rows below give T cell receptor beta chains drawn from one sample of a study of T cell responses to AZD1222 COVID-19 vaccine. Method: immunoSEQ multiplex PCR; TCRdb's copy keeps in-frame clones and lacks some. The data show over 65,000 clones, with about nine tenths seen just once and over 5.5% held by the top ten. This sample comprised peripheral blood, obtained on day 0 of AZD1222 vaccination. These receptors came from an adult in good health. The CDR3 runs from the conserved cysteine through the conserved F or W. The order of the fields is D gene, J gene, clone size, V gene, CDR3 protein, CDR3 DNA. A D gene is named only where the DNA matches it firmly. Size is stated for part of the rows, as once, few or many counts, or as a class when the clone is expanded.

D: -; J: TRBJ2-1; size: -; V: TRBV7-2; CDR3: CASSLVFRGEQFF; DNA: TGTGCCAGCAGCTTAGTATTTAGGGGCGAGCAGTTCTTC
D: -; J: TRBJ1-1; size: -; V: TRBV7-2; CDR3: CASSPIGVPEAFF; DNA: TGTGCCAGCAGCCCAATCGGGGTTCCTGAAGCTTTCTTT
D: TRBD1; J: TRBJ2-1; size: -; V: TRBV5-4; CDR3: CASSFGQGPNEQFF; DNA: TGTGCCAGCAGCTTTGGACAGGGCCCCAATGAGCAGTTCTTC
D: -; J: TRBJ2-1; size: -; V: TRBV19; CDR3: CASSVSGTPNEQFF; DNA: TGTGCCAGTAGTGTATCCGGGACCCCCAATGAGCAGTTCTTC
D: -; J: TRBJ1-1; size: -; V: TRBV5-4; CDR3: CASSITGLGEAFF; DNA: TGTGCCAGCAGCATAACAGGGCTGGGTGAAGCTTTCTTT
D: TRBD1; J: TRBJ1-2; size: -; V: TRBV5-1; CDR3: CASSTGTGGWGYTF; DNA: TGCGCCAGCAGCACCGGGACAGGGGGCTGGGGCTACACCTTC
D: TRBD2; J: TRBJ2-5; size: -; V: TRBV7-6; CDR3: CASTPGSGGWETQYF; DNA: TGTGCCAGCACCCCTGGAAGCGGGGGTTGGGAGACCCAGTACTTC
D: TRBD1; J: TRBJ1-4; size: -; V: TRBV4-3; CDR3: CASRDGVGTGDEKLFF; DNA: TGCGCCAGCAGAGATGGAGTCGGGACAGGGGATGAAAAACTGTTTTTT
D: TRBD1; J: TRBJ2-2; size: -; V: TRBV5-1; CDR3: CASSNGQGLTGELFF; DNA: TGCGCCAGCAGCAACGGACAGGGTTTGACCGGGGAGCTGTTTTTT
D: -; J: TRBJ1-2; size: -; V: TRBV30; CDR3: CAWSVSFAVVGYTF; DNA: TGTGCCTGGAGTGTATCTTTCGCGGTAGTTGGCTACACCTTC
D: -; J: TRBJ1-1; size: few; V: TRBV15; CDR3: CATSRKGNEAFF; DNA: TGTGCCACCAGCAGAAAAGGGAATGAAGCTTTCTTT
D: TRBD2; J: TRBJ2-1; size: -; V: TRBV11-2; CDR3: CASSLGLAVSEQFF; DNA: TGTGCCAGCAGCTTAGGACTAGCCGTCAGTGAGCAGTTCTTC
D: -; J: TRBJ1-3; size: -; V: TRBV3-1/TRBV3-2; CDR3: CASSQDHSGNTIYF; DNA: TGTGCCAGCAGCCAAGATCACTCTGGAAACACCATATATTTT
D: TRBD1; J: TRBJ1-2; size: -; V: TRBV19; CDR3: CASSPPGQRNYGYTF; DNA: TGTGCCAGTAGTCCTCCGGGACAGCGGAACTATGGCTACACCTTC
D: -; J: TRBJ1-2; size: once; V: TRBV19; CDR3: CASSIAGPFYGYTF; DNA: TGTGCCAGTAGTATTGCGGGACCGTTCTATGGCTACACCTTC
D: TRBD1; J: TRBJ1-5; size: -; V: TRBV2; CDR3: CASSGTGFVGQPQHF; DNA: TGTGCCAGCAGTGGGACAGGGTTCGTTGGTCAGCCCCAGCATTTT